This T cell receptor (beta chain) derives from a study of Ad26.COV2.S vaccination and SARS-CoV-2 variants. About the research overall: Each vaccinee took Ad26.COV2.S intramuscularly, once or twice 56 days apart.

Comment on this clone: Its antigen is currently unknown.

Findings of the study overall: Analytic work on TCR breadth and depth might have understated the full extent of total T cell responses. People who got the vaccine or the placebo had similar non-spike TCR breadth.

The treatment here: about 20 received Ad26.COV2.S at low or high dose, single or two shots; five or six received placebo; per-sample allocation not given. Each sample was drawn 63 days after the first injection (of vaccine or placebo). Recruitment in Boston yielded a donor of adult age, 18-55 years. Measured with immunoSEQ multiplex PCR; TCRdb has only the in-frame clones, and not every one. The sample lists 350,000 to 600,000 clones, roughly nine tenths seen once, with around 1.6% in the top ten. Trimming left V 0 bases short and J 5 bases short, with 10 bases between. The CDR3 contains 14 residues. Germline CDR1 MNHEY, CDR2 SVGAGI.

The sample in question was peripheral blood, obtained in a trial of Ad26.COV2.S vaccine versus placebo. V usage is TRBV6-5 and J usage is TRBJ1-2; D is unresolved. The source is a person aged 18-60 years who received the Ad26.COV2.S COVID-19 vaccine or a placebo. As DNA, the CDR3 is TGTGCCAGCAGTTACTCGGGCGCCCGGTATGGCTACACCTTC. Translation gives CASSYSGARYGYTF.